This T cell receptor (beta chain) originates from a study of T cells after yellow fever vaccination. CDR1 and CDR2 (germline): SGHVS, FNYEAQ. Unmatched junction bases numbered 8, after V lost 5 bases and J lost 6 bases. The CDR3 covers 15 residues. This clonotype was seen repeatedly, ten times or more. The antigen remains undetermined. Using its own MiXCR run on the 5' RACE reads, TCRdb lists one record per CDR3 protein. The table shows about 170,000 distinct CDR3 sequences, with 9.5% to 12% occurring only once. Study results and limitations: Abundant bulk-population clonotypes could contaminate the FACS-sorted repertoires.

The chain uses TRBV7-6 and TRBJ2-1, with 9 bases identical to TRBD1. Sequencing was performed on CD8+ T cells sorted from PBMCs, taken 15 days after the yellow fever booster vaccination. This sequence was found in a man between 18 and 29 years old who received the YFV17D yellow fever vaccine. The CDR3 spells CASSLNRGLSNEQFF. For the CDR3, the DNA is TGTGCCAGCAGCCTGAACAGGGGGCTGAGCAATGAGCAGTTCTTC.